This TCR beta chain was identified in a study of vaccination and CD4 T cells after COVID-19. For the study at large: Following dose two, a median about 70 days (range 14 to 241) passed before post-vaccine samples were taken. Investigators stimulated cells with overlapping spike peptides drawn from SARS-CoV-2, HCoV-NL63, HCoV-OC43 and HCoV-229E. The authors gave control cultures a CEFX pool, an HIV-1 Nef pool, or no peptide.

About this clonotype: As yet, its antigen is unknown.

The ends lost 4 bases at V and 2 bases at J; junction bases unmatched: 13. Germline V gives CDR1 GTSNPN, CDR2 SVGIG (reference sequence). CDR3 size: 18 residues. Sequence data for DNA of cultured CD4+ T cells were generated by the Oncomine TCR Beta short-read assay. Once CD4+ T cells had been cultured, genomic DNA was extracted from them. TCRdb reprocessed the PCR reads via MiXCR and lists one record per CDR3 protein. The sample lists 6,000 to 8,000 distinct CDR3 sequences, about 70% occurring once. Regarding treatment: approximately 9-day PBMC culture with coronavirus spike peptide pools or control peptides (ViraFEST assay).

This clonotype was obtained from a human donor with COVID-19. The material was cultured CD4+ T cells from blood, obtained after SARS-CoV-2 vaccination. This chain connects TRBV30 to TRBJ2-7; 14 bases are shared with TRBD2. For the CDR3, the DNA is TGTGCCTGGAAGAGGACTAGCGGGGGGCATTCCTACCCCTACGAGCAGTACTTC. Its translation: CAWKRTSGGHSYPYEQYF.